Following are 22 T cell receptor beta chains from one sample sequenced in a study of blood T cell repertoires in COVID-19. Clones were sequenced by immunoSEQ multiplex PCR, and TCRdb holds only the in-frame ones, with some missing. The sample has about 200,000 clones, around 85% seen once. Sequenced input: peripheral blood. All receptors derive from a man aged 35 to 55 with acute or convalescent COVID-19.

CDR3 sequence: CATSSPTVLSQNIQYF. The CDR3 DNA reads as TGTGCCACCAGCAGCCCGACTGTCCTCTCCCAAAACATTCAGTACTTC. The chain employs TRBV15 and TRBJ2-4; D is uncertain. The V and J ends lost 3 bases and 5 bases respectively, with 17 bases between them. Looked up from germline, CDR1 is LNHNV and CDR2 is YYDKDF (reference sequence). The CDR3 contains 16 residues.

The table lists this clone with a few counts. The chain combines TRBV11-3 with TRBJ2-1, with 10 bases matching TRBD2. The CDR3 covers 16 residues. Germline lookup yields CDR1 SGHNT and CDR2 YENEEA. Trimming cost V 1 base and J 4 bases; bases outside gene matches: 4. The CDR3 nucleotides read TGTGCCAGCAGCTTAGGAACTAGCGGGATATACAATGAGCAGTTCTTC. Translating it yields CASSLGTSGIYNEQFF. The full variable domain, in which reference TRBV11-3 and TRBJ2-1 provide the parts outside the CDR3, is EAGVVQSPRYKIIEKKQPVAFWCNPISGHNTLYWYLQNLGQGPELLIRYENEEAVDDSQLPKDRFSAERLKGVDSTLKIQPAELGDSAVYLCASSLGTSGIYNEQFFGPGTRLTVL.

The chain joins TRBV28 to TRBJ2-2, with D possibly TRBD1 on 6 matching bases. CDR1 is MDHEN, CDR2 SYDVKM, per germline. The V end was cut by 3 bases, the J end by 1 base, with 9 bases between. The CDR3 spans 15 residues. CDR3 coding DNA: TGTGCCAGCAGTTTCTCGGACAGGAACACCGGGGAGCTGTTTTTT. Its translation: CASSFSDRNTGELFF.

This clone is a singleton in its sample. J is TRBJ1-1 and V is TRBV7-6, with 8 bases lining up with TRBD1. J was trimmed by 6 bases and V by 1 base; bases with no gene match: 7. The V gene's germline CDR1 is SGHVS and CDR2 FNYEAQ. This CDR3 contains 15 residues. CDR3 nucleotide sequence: TGTGCCAGCAGCTTAGGTACAGGGGGGGTCCCTGAAGCTTTCTTT. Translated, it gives CASSLGTGGVPEAFF.

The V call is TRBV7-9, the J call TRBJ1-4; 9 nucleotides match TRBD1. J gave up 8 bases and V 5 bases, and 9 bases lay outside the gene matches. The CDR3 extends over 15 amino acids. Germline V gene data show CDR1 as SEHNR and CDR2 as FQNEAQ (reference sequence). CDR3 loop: CASSLTGTGREKLFF. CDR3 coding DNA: TGTGCCAGCAGCCTTACCGGGACAGGGAGGGAAAAACTGTTTTTT.

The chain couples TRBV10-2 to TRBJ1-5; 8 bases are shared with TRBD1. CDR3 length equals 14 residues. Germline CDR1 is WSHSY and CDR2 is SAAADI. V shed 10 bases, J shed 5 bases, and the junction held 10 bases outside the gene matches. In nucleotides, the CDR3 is TGCGCCACCGTGGACAGGGAGATCCATCAGCCCCAGCATTTT. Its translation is CATVDREIHQPQHF.

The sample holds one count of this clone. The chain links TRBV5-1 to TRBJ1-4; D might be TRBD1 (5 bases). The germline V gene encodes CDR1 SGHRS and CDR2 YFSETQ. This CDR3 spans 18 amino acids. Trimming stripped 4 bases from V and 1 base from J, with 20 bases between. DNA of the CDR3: TGCGCCAGCAGCCCAGACGGGCGGGACTCCCTAACTAATGAAAAACTGTTTTTT. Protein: CASSPDGRDSLTNEKLFF.

The CDR3 is CASSTTQARGYTF. The DNA for the CDR3 is TGTGCCAGTAGTACCACACAGGCGAGGGGCTACACCTTC. The chain has TRBV19 and TRBJ1-2; D may be TRBD1 (5 bases). Trimming cost V 4 bases and J 8 bases, with 14 bases left between them. The CDR3 is 13 residues long. Germline CDR1 LNHDA, CDR2 SQIVND (reference sequence).

The CDR3 here is CSASVGTGGTEAFF. In DNA form, the CDR3 reads TGCAGTGCTAGTGTCGGGACAGGGGGCACTGAAGCTTTCTTT. This rearrangement joins TRBV20-1 to TRBJ1-1; 11 nucleotides line up with TRBD1. The germline gives CDR1 DFQATT, CDR2 SNEGSKA (reference sequence). This CDR3 comprises 14 residues. J was trimmed by 4 bases and V by 3 bases; bases with no gene match: 4.

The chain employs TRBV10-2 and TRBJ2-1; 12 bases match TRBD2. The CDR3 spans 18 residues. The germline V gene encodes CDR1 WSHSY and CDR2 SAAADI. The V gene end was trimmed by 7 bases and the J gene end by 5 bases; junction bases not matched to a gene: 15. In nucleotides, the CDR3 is TGCGCCAGCATGGGGCCTAGCGGGGGGGCCGCTCTCCACAATGAGCAGTTCTTC. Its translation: CASMGPSGGAALHNEQFF.

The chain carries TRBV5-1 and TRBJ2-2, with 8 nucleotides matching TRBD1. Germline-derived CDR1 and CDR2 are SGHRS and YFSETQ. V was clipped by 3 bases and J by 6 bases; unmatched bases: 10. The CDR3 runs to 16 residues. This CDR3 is CASSSGQGRVAGELFF. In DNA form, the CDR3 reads TGCGCCAGCAGCTCAGGACAGGGAAGAGTGGCCGGGGAGCTGTTTTTT.

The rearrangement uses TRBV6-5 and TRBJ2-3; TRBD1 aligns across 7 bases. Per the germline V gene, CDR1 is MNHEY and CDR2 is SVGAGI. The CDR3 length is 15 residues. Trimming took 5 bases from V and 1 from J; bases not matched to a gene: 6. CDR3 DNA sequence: TGTGCCAGCAGTACGGACAGGTATGGCACAGATACGCAGTATTTT. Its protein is CASSTDRYGTDTQYF.

The CDR3 nucleotides read TGCAGCGTTAAGCGGGGGGAGGACACTGAAGCTTTCTTT. Translation gives CSVKRGEDTEAFF. This chain uses TRBV29-1 with TRBJ1-1; D might be TRBD1 (5 bases). Germline loops: CDR1 SQVTM, CDR2 ANQGSEA. The CDR3 spans 13 residues. Trimming removed 5 bases from V and 3 bases from J, with 13 bases in between.

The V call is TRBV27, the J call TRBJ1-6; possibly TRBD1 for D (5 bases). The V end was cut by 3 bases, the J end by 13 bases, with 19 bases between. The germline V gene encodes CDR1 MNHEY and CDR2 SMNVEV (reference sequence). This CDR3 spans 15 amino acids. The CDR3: CASSFHPLTRGPLHF. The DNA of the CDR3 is TGTGCCAGCAGTTTCCACCCCCTTACTCGGGGGCCCCTCCACTTT.

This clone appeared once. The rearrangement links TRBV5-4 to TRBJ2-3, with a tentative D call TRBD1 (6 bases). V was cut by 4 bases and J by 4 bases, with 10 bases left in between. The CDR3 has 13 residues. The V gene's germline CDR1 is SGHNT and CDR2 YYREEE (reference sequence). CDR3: CASSAQGADTQYF. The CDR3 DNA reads TGTGCCAGCAGCGCACAGGGTGCAGATACGCAGTATTTT.

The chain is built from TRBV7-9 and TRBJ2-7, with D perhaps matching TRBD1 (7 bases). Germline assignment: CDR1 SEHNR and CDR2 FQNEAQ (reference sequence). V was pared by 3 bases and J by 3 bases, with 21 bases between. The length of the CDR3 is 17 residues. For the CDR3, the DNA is TGTGCCAGCAGCTTCAGGTCCGTGGAGGGGGCAAGCTACGAGCAGTACTTC. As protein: CASSFRSVEGASYEQYF.

CDR3 bases: TGTGCCAGCAGCCCCGGACTAGCGGGGAACCCTGGCTCCTACGAGCAGTACTTC. Translated: CASSPGLAGNPGSYEQYF. The V gene is TRBV9, the J gene TRBJ2-7, with 12 bases lining up with TRBD2. CDR1 is SGDLS, CDR2 YYNGEE, per germline. J was trimmed by 0 bases and V by 4 bases; bases with no gene match: 11. This CDR3 comprises 18 residues. Supplemented by reference TRBV9 and TRBJ2-7, the full variable domain reads DSGVTQTPKHLITATGQRVTLRCSPRSGDLSVYWYQQSLDQGLQFLIQYYNGEERAKGNILERFSAQQFPDLHSELNLSSLELGDSALYFCASSPGLAGNPGSYEQYFGPGTRLTVT.

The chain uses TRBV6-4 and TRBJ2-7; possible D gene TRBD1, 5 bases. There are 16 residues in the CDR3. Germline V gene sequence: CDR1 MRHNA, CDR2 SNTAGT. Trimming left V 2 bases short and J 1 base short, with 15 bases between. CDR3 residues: CASSDPQDTQSYEQYF. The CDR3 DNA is TGTGCCAGCAGTGACCCTCAGGACACTCAGTCCTACGAGCAGTACTTC.

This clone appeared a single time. CDR3 region: CASSFGTSAGELFF. In DNA form, the CDR3 reads TGTGCCAGCAGCTTCGGGACTAGCGCCGGGGAGCTGTTTTTT. This rearrangement joins TRBV11-2 to TRBJ2-2; 10 bases are shared with TRBD2. CDR3 length: 14 residues. Germline V lookup: CDR1 SGHAT, CDR2 FQNNGV. Trimming at V came to 3 bases and at J to 6 bases, leaving 1 base not matched to a gene.

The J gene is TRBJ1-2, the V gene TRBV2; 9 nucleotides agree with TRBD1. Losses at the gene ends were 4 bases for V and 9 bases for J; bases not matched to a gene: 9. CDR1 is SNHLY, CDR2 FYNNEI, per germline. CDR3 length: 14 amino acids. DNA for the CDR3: TGTGCCAGCAGTGGAGGCACGGGACAGGGTAGCTACACCTTC. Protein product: CASSGGTGQGSYTF.

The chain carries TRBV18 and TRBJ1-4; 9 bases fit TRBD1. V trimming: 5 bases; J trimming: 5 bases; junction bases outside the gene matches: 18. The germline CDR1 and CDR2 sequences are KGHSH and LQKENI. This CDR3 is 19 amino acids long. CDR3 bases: TGTGCCAGCTCATCGCTCAACCCGGACAGGGGCAGGTGGAATGAAAAACTGTTTTTT. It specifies CASSSLNPDRGRWNEKLFF.

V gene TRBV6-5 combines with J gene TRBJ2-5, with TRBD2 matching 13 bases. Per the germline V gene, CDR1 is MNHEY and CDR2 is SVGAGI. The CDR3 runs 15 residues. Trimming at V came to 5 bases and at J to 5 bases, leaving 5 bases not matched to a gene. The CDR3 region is CASSMTSGRMETQYF. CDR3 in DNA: TGTGCCAGCAGTATGACTAGCGGGAGGATGGAGACCCAGTACTTC.